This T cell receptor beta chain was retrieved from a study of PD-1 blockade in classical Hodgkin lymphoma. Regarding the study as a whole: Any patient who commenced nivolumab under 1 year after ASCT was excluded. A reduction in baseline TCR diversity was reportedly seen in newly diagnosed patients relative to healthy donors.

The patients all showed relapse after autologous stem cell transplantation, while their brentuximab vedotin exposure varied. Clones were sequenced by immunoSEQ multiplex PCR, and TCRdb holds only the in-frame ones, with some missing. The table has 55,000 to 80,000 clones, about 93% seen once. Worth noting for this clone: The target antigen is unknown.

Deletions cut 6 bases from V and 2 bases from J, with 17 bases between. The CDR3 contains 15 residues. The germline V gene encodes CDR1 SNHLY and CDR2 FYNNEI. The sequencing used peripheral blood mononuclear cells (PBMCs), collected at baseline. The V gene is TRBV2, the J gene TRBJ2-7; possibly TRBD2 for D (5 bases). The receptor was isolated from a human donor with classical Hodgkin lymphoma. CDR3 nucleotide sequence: TGTGCCAGCAGCCCCGCGGGCCCCAAGGCCTACGAGCAGTACTTC. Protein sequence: CASSPAGPKAYEQYF.